The present T cell receptor beta chain was sequenced within a study of cytomegalovirus exposure and HLA in healthy donors. About the research overall: An early release of data contained 75 million to 90 million unique TCRs, which came from HLA-typed donors.

In the case of this clone: Its antigen is currently unknown.

Study results and limitations: Generally TCR sequences proved uncommon, though certain public TCRs appeared in numerous donors.

13 Jbeta primers and 60 Vbeta primers were used for the PCR. The repertoire was sequenced with immunoSEQ multiplex PCR; TCRdb's copy has only in-frame clones and lacks some. This table holds 200,000 to 250,000 clones, 65% to 85% found once. This TCR was recovered from a man in his forties or fifties in good health and CMV-seronegative. Sequencing was performed on PBMCs.

The CDR3 is CASREGAEQFF. Written as DNA, the CDR3 is TGTGCCAGCAGGGAGGGGGCCGAGCAGTTCTTC. The chain employs TRBV6-5 and TRBJ2-1; D is possibly TRBD1 (7 bases). Trimming removed 6 bases at V and 10 bases at J, with 10 bases between. The germline V gene encodes CDR1 MNHEY and CDR2 SVGAGI. The length of the CDR3 is 11 residues.